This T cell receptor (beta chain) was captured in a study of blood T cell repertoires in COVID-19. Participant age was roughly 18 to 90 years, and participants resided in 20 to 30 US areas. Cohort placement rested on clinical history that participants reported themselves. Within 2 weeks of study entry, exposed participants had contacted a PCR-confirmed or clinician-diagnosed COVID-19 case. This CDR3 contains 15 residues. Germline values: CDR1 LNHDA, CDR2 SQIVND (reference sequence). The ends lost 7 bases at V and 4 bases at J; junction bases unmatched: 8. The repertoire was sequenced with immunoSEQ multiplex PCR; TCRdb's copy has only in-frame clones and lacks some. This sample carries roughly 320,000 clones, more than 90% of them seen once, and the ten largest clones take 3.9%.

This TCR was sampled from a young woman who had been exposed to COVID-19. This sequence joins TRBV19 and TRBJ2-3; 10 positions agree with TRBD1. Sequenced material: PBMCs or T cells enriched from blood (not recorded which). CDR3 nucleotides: TGTGCCAGTACCCCAGACAGGGGGCGCGCAGATACGCAGTATTTT. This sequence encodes CASTPDRGRADTQYF.